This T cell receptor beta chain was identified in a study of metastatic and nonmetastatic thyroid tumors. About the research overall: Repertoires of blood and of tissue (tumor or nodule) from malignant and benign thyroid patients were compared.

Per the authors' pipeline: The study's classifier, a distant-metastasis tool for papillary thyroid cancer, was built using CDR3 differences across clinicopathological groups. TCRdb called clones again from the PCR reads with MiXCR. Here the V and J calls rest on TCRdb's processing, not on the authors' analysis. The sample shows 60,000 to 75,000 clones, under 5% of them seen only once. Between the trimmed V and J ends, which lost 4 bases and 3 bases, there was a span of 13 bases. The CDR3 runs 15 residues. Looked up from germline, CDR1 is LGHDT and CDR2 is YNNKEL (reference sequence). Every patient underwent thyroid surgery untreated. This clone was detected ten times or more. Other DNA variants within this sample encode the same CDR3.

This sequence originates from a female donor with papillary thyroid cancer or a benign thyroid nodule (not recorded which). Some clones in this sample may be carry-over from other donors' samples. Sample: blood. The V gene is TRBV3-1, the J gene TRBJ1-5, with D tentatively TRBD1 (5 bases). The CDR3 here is CASSPGGGNNQPQHF. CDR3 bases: TGTGCCAGCAGCCCTGGGGGGGGTAACAATCAGCCCCAGCATTTT. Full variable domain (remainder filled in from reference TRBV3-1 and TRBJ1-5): DTAVSQTPKYLVTQMGNDKSIKCEQNLGHDTMYWYKQDSKKFLKIMFSYNNKELIINETVPNRFSPKSPDKAHLNLHINSLELGDSAVYFCASSPGGGNNQPQHFGDGTRLSIL.